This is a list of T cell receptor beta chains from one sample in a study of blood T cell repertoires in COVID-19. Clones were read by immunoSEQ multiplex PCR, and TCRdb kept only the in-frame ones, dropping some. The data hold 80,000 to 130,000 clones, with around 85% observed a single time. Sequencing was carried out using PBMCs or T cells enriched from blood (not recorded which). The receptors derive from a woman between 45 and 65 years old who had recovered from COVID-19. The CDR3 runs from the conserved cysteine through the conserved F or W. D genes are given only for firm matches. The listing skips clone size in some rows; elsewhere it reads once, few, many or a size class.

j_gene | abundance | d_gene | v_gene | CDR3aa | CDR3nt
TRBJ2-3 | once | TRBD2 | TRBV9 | CASSVGGGSSDTQYF | TGTGCCAGCAGCGTAGGGGGCGGGAGCTCAGATACGCAGTATTTT
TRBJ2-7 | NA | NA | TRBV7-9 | CASSPDRMRYEQYF | TGTGCCAGCAGCCCCGATAGAATGCGCTACGAGCAGTACTTC
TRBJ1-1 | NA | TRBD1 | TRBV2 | CATRGPAGGKTEAFF | TGTGCCACAAGGGGGCCAGCAGGGGGCAAGACTGAAGCTTTCTTT
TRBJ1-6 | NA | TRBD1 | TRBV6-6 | CASSYGTGENSPLHF | TGTGCCAGCAGTTACGGGACAGGTGAAAATTCACCCCTCCACTTT
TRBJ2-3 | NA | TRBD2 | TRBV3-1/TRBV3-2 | CASSPETSGSQYF | TGTGCCAGCAGCCCGGAAACTAGCGGGTCTCAGTATTTT
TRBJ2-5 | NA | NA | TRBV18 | CASSPNSQTTGETQYF | TGTGCCAGCTCACCAAACTCTCAGACAACAGGAGAGACCCAGTACTTC
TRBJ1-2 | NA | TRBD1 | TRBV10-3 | CAINPGQGPRGCTF | TGTGCCATCAATCCGGGACAGGGGCCCAGGGGTTGCACCTTC
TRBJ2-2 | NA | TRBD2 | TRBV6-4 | CASSDSAGGNTGELFF | TGTGCCAGCAGTGATTCGGCGGGGGGGAACACCGGGGAGCTGTTTTTT
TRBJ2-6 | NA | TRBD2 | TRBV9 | CASSVVGSGTSSGANVLTF | TGTGCCAGCAGCGTAGTTGGTAGCGGGACAAGCTCTGGGGCCAACGTCCTGACTTTC
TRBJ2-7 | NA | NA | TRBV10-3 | CATGPGGATNEQYF | TGTGCCACCGGCCCTGGGGGGGCTACCAACGAGCAGTACTTC